Each of the 24 T cell receptor beta chains below was sequenced from the same sample in a study of T cell responses to AZD1222 COVID-19 vaccine. Sequencing used immunoSEQ multiplex PCR; TCRdb keeps in-frame clones, though not all of them. The sample consists of tens of thousands of clones, around nine tenths of them appearing once. Specimen: peripheral blood, collected on day 0 of AZD1222 vaccination. Receptors were obtained from an adult in good health.

The chain is built from TRBV7-8 and TRBJ2-4; either TRBD1 or TRBD2 may supply D (6 bases each). This CDR3 comprises 13 residues. Germline V gene data show CDR1 as SGHVS and CDR2 as FQNEAQ. V lost 5 bases and J 9 bases, leaving 14 bases between the germline ends. CDR3 region: CASSRGPDAIQYF. For the CDR3, the DNA is TGTGCCAGCAGCCGGGGGCCTGATGCCATTCAGTACTTC.

About this clone: Relative to the germline gene, one junction end is altered; a read error may explain this. The chain links TRBV10-1 to TRBJ1-1, with 7 bases identical to TRBD1. This CDR3 region has 15 residues. Germline CDR1 reads WNHNN; CDR2 reads SYGVQD (reference sequence). The CDR3 is CASRPGTETNNEAFF. The CDR3 coding sequence is TGCGCCAGCAGACCCGGGACAGAGACTAACAATGAAGCTTTCTTT.

This clone appeared a single time. The V gene is TRBV7-8, the J gene TRBJ2-2, with 8 bases fitting TRBD1. The germline gives CDR1 SGHVS, CDR2 FQNEAQ. The V gene end was trimmed by 2 bases and the J gene end by 5 bases; junction bases not matched to a gene: 10. The CDR3 consists of 17 residues. The DNA of the CDR3 is TGTGCCAGCAGCTTAAGAACAGGGGGAAGTCGAACCGGGGAGCTGTTTTTT. Encoded protein: CASSLRTGGSRTGELFF.

This clone was counted a few times. The V and J genes are TRBV2 and TRBJ2-7, with D possibly matching TRBD1 (6 bases). The CDR3 contains 12 residues. Trimming took 5 bases from V and 4 from J, leaving 9 bases between them. The germline CDR1 and CDR2 sequences are SNHLY and FYNNEI. CDR3 in amino acids: CASSYQGYEQYV. The CDR3 nucleotides are TGTGCCAGCAGTTACCAGGGGTACGAGCAGTACGTC.

The chain joins TRBV7-9 to TRBJ1-6; D not resolved. Germline assignment: CDR1 SEHNR and CDR2 FQNEAQ (reference sequence). V was cut by 2 bases and J by 5 bases, with 4 bases left in between. The CDR3 spans 13 residues. CDR3 coding DNA: TGTGCCAGCAGCTTAACAGATAATTCACCCCTCCACTTT. This encodes CASSLTDNSPLHF.

This clone was seen once. This chain joins TRBV6-5 and TRBJ2-1, with D possibly TRBD1 on 6 matching bases. Trimming shortened V by 6 bases and J by 4 bases, and 16 bases separated the two germline ends. CDR3 length: 15 residues. Germline CDR1 and CDR2: MNHEY and SVGAGI. CDR3 region: CASSPTNTGYNEQFF. The CDR3 DNA is TGTGCCAGCAGCCCCACTAATACAGGGTACAATGAGCAGTTCTTC.

This clone was seen a single time. The chain is built from TRBV28 and TRBJ1-2; possibly TRBD1 for D (6 bases). Germline lookup yields CDR1 MDHEN and CDR2 SYDVKM. Trimming removed 5 bases from V and 4 bases from J, with 11 bases in between. CDR3 length: 13 amino acids. CDR3: CASSNTGTYGYTF. The CDR3 region has the DNA TGTGCCAGCAGTAACACAGGGACCTATGGCTACACCTTC.

This sequence joins TRBV9 and TRBJ2-7; TRBD1 matches 8 bases. The junction had 5 bases not matched to a gene; V was cut back by 2 bases and J by 4 bases. CDR3 size: 14 residues. Germline CDR1 and CDR2: SGDLS and YYNGEE. The CDR3, as DNA: TGTGCCAGCAGCGTCGGACAGGGCATGTACGAGCAGTACTTC. This encodes CASSVGQGMYEQYF.

The table lists this clone with a count of one. The rearrangement joins TRBV7-7 to TRBJ2-5, with D hard to call. This CDR3 spans 11 amino acids. Germline V CDR1 and CDR2: SSHAT, FNYEAQ (reference sequence). DNA for the CDR3: TGTGCGGTCTCGTACCAAGAGACCCAGTACTTC. Its protein is CAVSYQETQYF. The entire variable domain, with the rest obtained from reference TRBV7-7 and TRBJ2-5, is as follows: GAGVSQSPRYKVTKRGQDVTLRCDPISSHATLYWYQQALGQGPEFLTYFNYEAQPDKSGLPSDRFSAERPEGSISTLTIQRTEQRDSAMYRCAVSYQETQYFGPGTRLLVL.

This clone was recorded once. The genes are TRBV5-5 and TRBJ2-5, with 9 positions matching TRBD2. CDR1 and CDR2 (germline): SGHKS, YYEKEE (reference sequence). With V trimmed by 0 bases and J by 1 base, 4 bases remained unmatched. CDR3 size: 16 residues. Written as DNA, the CDR3 is TGTGCCAGCAGCTTGGATCTAGCGGGGATCCAAGAGACCCAGTACTTC. This gives the protein CASSLDLAGIQETQYF.

This sequence joins TRBV28 and TRBJ1-4, with TRBD1 matching 7 bases. Trimming removed 6 bases from V and 5 bases from J; junction bases left unmatched: 15. The CDR3 is made up of 17 amino acids. Germline loops: CDR1 MDHEN, CDR2 SYDVKM. The CDR3 coding sequence is TGTGCCAGCAGAAAGACAGGGAGGAGGAGGTTGAATGAAAAACTGTTTTTT. Translated: CASRKTGRRRLNEKLFF.

The count of this clone is one. J is TRBJ1-6 and V is TRBV27; D is perhaps TRBD1 (6 bases). This CDR3 has 16 residues. Germline CDR1 and CDR2: MNHEY and SMNVEV (reference sequence). Deletions cut 3 bases from V and 4 bases from J, with 13 bases between. CDR3 protein: CASSLSGTPYNSPLHF. The CDR3 DNA reads as TGTGCCAGCAGTTTGAGCGGGACACCTTATAATTCACCCCTCCACTTT.

The J gene is TRBJ1-1, the V gene TRBV29-1; D perhaps matches TRBD1 (5 bases). The CDR3 is 13 residues long. Germline assignment: CDR1 SQVTM and CDR2 ANQGSEA. Trimming removed 7 bases from V and 4 bases from J, with 16 bases in between. CDR3 coding DNA: TGCAGCGCCGATCGGGGGTGGAGCACTGAAGCTTTCTTT. This sequence encodes CSADRGWSTEAFF.

This clone was seen once. The V and J genes are TRBV19 and TRBJ2-7; TRBD2 agrees at 9 bases. Germline CDR1 and CDR2: LNHDA and SQIVND (reference sequence). CDR3 length: 16 amino acids. V gave up 3 bases and J gave up 4 bases; unmatched junction bases: 10. DNA for the CDR3: TGTGCCAGTAGTATGGTCTCGGCGGGAGGGGGGTACGAGCAGTACTTC. Translation gives CASSMVSAGGGYEQYF.

The chain uses TRBV2 and TRBJ1-2; D unclear. Germline CDR1 reads SNHLY; CDR2 reads FYNNEI. V dropped 4 bases and J dropped 4 bases, with 16 bases sitting between them. The CDR3 spans 15 residues. The CDR3 DNA reads as TGTGCCAGCAGTGCCCAGCATGCGACCTTCTATGGCTACACCTTC. Translating it yields CASSAQHATFYGYTF.

The chain is built from TRBV5-1 and TRBJ2-2; TRBD1 is a possible D gene (6 bases). The V end was cut by 4 bases, the J end by 3 bases, with 16 bases between. This CDR3 is 16 amino acids long. Germline assignment: CDR1 SGHRS and CDR2 YFSETQ. CDR3 loop: CASSPAGAQDTGELFF. The DNA for the CDR3 is TGCGCCAGCAGCCCCGCAGGGGCGCAGGACACCGGGGAGCTGTTTTTT.

Comments on this clone: The same CDR3 is also encoded by other DNA sequences in this sample. V is TRBV19 and J is TRBJ1-4, with 9 bases that match TRBD1. V lost 3 bases to trimming and J lost 6 bases; unmatched junction nucleotides: 2. The germline V gene encodes CDR1 LNHDA and CDR2 SQIVND (reference sequence). This CDR3 region has 14 residues. CDR3 region: CASSMGQGDEKLFF. The CDR3 DNA sequence: TGTGCCAGTAGTATGGGACAGGGCGATGAAAAACTGTTTTTT.

This clone appeared a single time. The chain employs TRBV5-5 and TRBJ1-1; D remains unclear. There are 12 residues in the CDR3. Per germline, CDR1 SGHKS and CDR2 YYEKEE (reference sequence). V lost 1 base and J lost 10, with 11 bases in between. CDR3 DNA sequence: TGTGCCAGCAGCTTGACCCGGTATCGAGCTTTCTTT. This sequence encodes CASSLTRYRAFF.

V gene TRBV7-9 combines with J gene TRBJ2-6, with D possibly being TRBD1 or TRBD2 (5 bases each). Per germline, CDR1 SEHNR and CDR2 FQNEAQ (reference sequence). Trimming took 1 base from V and 1 from J, leaving 11 bases between them. The CDR3 contains 17 residues. CDR3: CASSLGGLWSGANVLTF. The CDR3 DNA sequence: TGTGCCAGCAGCTTAGGGGGGTTGTGGTCTGGGGCCAACGTCCTGACTTTC. The whole variable domain, filled in from reference TRBV7-9 and TRBJ2-6, reads DTGVSQNPRHKITKRGQNVTFRCDPISEHNRLYWYRQTLGQGPEFLTYFQNEAQLEKSRLLSDRFSAERPKGSFSTLEIQRTEQGDSAMYLCASSLGGLWSGANVLTFGAGSRLTVL.

Points on this clone: The sample holds other DNA sequences that translate to the same CDR3. This chain uses TRBV19 with TRBJ2-3; 10 bases align to TRBD2. The V gene end was trimmed by 9 bases and the J gene end by 5 bases; junction bases not matched to a gene: 2. The germline V gene has CDR1 LNHDA and CDR2 SQIVND (reference sequence). This CDR3 has 12 amino acids. The CDR3 spells CASRLAGDTQYF. Written as DNA, the CDR3 is TGTGCCAGCAGACTAGCGGGAGATACGCAGTATTTT.

The rearrangement joins TRBV7-9 to TRBJ1-4; no firm D call. The V gene's germline CDR1 is SEHNR and CDR2 FQNEAQ (reference sequence). V lost 3 bases and J 0 bases, leaving 8 bases between the germline ends. The CDR3 loop spans 15 amino acids. In nucleotides, the CDR3 is TGTGCCAGCAGCTTGAGCGGTACAACTAATGAAAAACTGTTTTTT. Translating it yields CASSLSGTTNEKLFF.

This chain uses TRBV13 with TRBJ2-1; 7 bases map to TRBD2. CDR3 length equals 12 residues. CDR1 is PRHDT, CDR2 FYEKMQ, per germline (reference sequence). With V trimmed by 5 bases and J by 12 bases, 7 bases remained unmatched. The CDR3 DNA is TGTGCCAGCAGCCCCCCGACTAGCTCGCAGTTCTTC. Amino acid sequence: CASSPPTSSQFF.

This chain uses TRBV5-4 with TRBJ2-1; 12 bases align to TRBD2. The CDR3 runs 18 residues. V was pared by 4 bases and J by 7 bases, with 15 bases of the junction left unmatched. CDR1 and CDR2 from the germline V gene are SGHNT and YYREEE (reference sequence). In DNA form, the CDR3 reads TGTGCCAGCAGCATCGGGACTAGCGGGTTTATTTCGGGGAATGAGCAGTTCTTC. Translating gives CASSIGTSGFISGNEQFF.

This clone was counted once. The V and J genes are TRBV27 and TRBJ2-2; the match to TRBD2 covers 7 bases. The junction had 21 bases not matched to a gene; V was cut back by 6 bases and J by 5 bases. The germline V gene has CDR1 MNHEY and CDR2 SMNVEV (reference sequence). The CDR3 runs to 19 residues. CDR3 DNA sequence: TGTGCCAGCAGCCTATCGAGACTAGCAGGGCCCCGAGGGACCGGGGAGCTGTTTTTT. Translating it yields CASSLSRLAGPRGTGELFF.